The T cell receptor (beta chain) under discussion was sequenced for a study of PD-L1 blockade in urothelial cancer. At the level of the study: Atezolizumab was started by patients in the mid-2010s at 1,200 mg intravenously every 3 weeks. Earlier, patients had received 0 to 3 chemotherapy regimens.

This CDR3 has 14 amino acids. The germline gives CDR1 GTSNPN, CDR2 SVGIG (reference sequence). V shed 4 bases, J shed 6 bases, and the junction held 6 bases outside the gene matches. The data were produced by immunoSEQ multiplex PCR, yet TCRdb's version contains in-frame clones alone and is incomplete. The data show over 75,000 clones, with 85% to 90% seen just once and 14% held by the top ten. Time point specified: pretreatment peripheral blood. This chain joins TRBV30 and TRBJ2-3; 11 bases align to TRBD2. The material was PBMCs, obtained around atezolizumab (anti-PD-L1) treatment. This TCR was sampled from a man aged 55 to 70 with urothelial cancer. CDR3 loop: CAWIIAGGHDTQYF. The CDR3 DNA reads as TGTGCCTGGATCATAGCGGGGGGGCACGATACGCAGTATTTT.